One T cell receptor (beta chain) is described in this entry. Reverse transcription of roughly 0.5 to 1 ug RNA used random hexamers. One entry per CDR3 protein, called by TCRdb with MiXCR from the immunoSEQ multiplex PCR reads. The sample comprises some 120,000 distinct CDR3 sequences, 93% of which are singletons, and roughly 0.29% rests with the top ten. It was negative isolation that provided the CD8+ and CD4+ T cells, whereas TEMRA cells were enriched by FACS. CDR3 size: 13 residues. Between the trimmed V and J ends, which lost 8 bases and 0 bases, there was a span of 11 bases. Germline V gene sequence: CDR1 MNHEY, CDR2 SMNVEV (reference sequence). This specimen comes from a study of CD8 T cells in Susac syndrome.

Material for sequencing was CD8+ T cells from PBMCs. The chain carries TRBV27 and TRBJ2-7; maybe TRBD1 (6 bases). This receptor was taken from a human donor with multiple sclerosis. The CDR3 nucleotides are TGTGCCAGCGGCCCACAGGGCTCCTACGAGCAGTACTTC. Translation gives CASGPQGSYEQYF.